What follows describes a single T cell receptor (beta chain). The CDR3 totals 14 residues. CDR1 and CDR2 (germline): SNHLY, FYNNEI. Trimming shortened V by 4 bases and J by 7 bases, and 14 bases separated the two germline ends. The data were produced by immunoSEQ multiplex PCR, yet TCRdb's version contains in-frame clones alone and is incomplete. The sample carries just over 80,000 clones, 89% recorded once. The source of the sample is a study of control samples from healthy donors and cancer patients. The chain is built from TRBV2 and TRBJ1-5; the D gene is possibly TRBD1 (6 bases). The clonotype comes from a man aged 50-59 years in good health. The sample comprised blood. The CDR3 nucleotides are TGTGCCAGCAGTGGAGAACAGGGACCCCAGCCCCAGCATTTT. Amino acid sequence: CASSGEQGPQPQHF.